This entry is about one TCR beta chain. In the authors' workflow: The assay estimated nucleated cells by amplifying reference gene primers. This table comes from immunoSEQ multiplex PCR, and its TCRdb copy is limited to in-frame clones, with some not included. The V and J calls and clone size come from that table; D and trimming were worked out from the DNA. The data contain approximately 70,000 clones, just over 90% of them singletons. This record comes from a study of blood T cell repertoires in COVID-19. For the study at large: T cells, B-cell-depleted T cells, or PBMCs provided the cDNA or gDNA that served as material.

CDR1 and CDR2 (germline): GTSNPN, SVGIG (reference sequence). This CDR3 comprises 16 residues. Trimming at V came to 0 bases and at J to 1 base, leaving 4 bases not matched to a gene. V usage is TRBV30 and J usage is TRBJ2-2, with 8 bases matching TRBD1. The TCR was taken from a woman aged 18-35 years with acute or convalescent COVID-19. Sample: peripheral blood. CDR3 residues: CAWSVKGTGNTGELFF. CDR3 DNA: TGTGCCTGGAGTGTAAAGGGGACAGGGAACACCGGGGAGCTGTTTTTT.